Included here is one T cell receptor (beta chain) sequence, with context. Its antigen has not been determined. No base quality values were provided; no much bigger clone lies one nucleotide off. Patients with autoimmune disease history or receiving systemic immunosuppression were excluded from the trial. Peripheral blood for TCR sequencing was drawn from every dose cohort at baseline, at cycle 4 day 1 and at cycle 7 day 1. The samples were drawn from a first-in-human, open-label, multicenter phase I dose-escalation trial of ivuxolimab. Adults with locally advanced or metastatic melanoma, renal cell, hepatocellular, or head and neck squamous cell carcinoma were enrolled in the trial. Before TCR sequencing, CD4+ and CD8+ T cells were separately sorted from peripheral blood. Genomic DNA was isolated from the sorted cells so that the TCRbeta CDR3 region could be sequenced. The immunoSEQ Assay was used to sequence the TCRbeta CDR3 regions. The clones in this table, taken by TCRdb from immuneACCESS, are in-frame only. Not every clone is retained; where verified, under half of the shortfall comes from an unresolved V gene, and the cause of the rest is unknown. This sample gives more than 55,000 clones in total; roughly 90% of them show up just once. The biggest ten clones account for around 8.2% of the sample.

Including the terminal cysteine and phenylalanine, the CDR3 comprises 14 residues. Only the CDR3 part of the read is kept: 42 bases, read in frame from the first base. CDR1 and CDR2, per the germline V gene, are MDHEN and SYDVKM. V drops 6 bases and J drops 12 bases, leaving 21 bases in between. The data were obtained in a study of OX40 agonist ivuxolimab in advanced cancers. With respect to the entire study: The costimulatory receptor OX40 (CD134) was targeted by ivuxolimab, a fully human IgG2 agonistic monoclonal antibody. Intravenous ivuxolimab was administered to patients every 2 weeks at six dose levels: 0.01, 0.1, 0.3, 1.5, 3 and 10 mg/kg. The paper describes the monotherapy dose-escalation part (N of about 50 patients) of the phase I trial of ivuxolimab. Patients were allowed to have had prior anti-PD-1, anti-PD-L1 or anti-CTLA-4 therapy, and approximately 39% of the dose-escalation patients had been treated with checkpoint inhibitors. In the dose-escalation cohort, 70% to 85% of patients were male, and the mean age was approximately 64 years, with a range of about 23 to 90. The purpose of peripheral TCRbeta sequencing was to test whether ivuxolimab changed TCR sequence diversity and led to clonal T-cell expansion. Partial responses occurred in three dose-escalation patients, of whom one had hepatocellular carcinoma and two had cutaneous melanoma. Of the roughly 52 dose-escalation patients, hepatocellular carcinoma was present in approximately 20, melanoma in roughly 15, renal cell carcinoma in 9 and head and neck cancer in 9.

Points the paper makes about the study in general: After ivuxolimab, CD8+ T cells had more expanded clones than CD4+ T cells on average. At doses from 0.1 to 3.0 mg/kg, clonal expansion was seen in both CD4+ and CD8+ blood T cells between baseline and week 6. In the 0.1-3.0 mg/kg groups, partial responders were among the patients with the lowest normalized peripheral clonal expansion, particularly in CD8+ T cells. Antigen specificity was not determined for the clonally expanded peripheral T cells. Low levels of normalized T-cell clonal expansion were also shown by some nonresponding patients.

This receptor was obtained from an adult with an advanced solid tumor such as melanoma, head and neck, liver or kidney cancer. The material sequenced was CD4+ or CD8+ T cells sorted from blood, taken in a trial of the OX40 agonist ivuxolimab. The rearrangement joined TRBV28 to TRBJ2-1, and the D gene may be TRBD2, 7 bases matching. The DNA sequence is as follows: TGTGCCAGCAGCCTTCCTAGTAAGGGAGGGGGGCAGTTCTTC. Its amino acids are CASSLPSKGGGQFF.